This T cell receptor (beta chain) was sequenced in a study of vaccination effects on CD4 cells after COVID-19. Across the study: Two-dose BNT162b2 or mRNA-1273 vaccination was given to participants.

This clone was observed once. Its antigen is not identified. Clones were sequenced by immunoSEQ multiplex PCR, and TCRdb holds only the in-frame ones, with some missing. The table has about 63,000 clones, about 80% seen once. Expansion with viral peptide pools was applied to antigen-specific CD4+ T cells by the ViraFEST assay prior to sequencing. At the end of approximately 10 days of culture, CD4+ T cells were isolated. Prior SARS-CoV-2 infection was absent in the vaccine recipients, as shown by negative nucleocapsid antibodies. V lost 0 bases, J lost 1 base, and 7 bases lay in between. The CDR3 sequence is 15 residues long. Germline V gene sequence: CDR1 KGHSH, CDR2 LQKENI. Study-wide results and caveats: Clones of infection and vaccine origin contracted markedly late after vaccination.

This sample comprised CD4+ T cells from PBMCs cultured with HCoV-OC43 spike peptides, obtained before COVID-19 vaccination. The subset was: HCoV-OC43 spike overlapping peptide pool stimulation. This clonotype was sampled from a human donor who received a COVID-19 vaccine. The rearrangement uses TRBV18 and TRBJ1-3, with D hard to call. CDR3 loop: CASSPPGGSGNTIYF. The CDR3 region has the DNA TGTGCCAGCTCACCACCAGGAGGGTCTGGAAACACCATATATTTT.